This TCR beta chain was profiled in a study of shared clonotypes between healthy human individuals (dated by TCRdb to 2019 to 2021). Study-wide context: A few men and a couple of women, aged 18 to 49 years, made up the cohort. For each donor, CD4 naive and CD4 memory were each given three plates, CD8 naive was given two plates, and CD8 memory was given one plate. To estimate repertoire size and how much clonotype sharing occurs between individuals, the study deeply sequenced the blood TCR repertoires of five healthy adults. To increase sequencing depth and limit assay-specific biases, TCR repertoire library preparation and sequencing were carried out by different laboratories using diverse techniques. Each donor's leukapheresis produced roughly between roughly 0.85 and 10 billion PBMCs. Study-level results and caveats: Sampling was restricted to blood, and TCR repertoires in tissues likely differ from the TCR repertoires found in blood. Naive subsets generally had larger estimated clonotype richness than memory subsets. Compared with non-shared clonotypes, the clonotypes found in all four sorted-subset donors had higher generation probabilities. The genetic and exposure-history diversity represented was limited by the small number of donors. Incomplete sequencing was indicated by rarefaction of sorted-subset datasets, despite the large sequencing depth. Across a handful of donors, approximately 5% of naive CD4, roughly 3.3% of naive CD8, about 2% of memory CD4, and under 0.45% of memory CD8 clonotypes were shared. Pairwise subsampling indicated that sequencing depth was expected to affect the degree of clonotype sharing among donors.

CD8 naive samples were obtained by positive selection for CCR7 among CD45RO-negative cells, yielding a CD45RA+CCR7+ population from which TemRA cells were excluded. The donors were healthy, HIV-negative adults who had no recently reported acute infections or vaccinations. Every donor was a Caucasian adult residing in Nashville, Tennessee, USA. Blood was obtained by leukapheresis, after which PBMCs were separated by Ficoll-Histopaque density gradient centrifugation and cryopreserved in liquid nitrogen vapor phase. Analytical flow cytometry was used to check the purity and quantity of each magnetically sorted T cell population. Genomic DNA was isolated from each sorted fraction and quantified by UV absorbance on a Nanodrop 2000c. Details on this clone: This clone's antigen is unknown. One base away there is no much larger clone; base qualities are not given.

Using the deep immunoSEQ assay, TCR CDR3 regions were amplified from genomic DNA by multiplex PCR. Genomic DNA extracted from each cell subset was distributed evenly over all wells of several immunoSEQ 96-well plates, and each plate served as one replicate. For sorted subsets, approximately 190 ng of genomic DNA, equivalent to around 29,000 T cell genomes, went into each replicate PCR. Purified libraries were measured with a Qubit 3.0 fluorometer, size-checked on a Bioanalyzer 2100, and measured again with the KAPA Library Quantification kit. Every immunoSEQ 96-well plate was sequenced on a separate single-read 150-cycle Illumina NextSeq 550 flow cell. In the source study's methods: The immunoSEQ output contained only junctional sequences without quality scores, so filtering could not match that applied to full-length reads. Sequences were annotated with PyIR, a Python wrapper for IgBLAST v1.9, using IMGT germline references to assign V/J genes and CDR3. Reads were filtered out if the reads had weak V/J assignments (E-value above 1e-6), no CDR3, stop codons, out-of-frame junctions, or ambiguous translated residues. V3J clonotypes were defined as sequences sharing the same inferred V gene, J gene, and CDR3 amino acid sequence. To compute the percentage overlap between repertoires, the number of shared unique clonotypes was divided by the size of the smaller repertoire. Richness of each repertoire was evaluated using RTK rarefaction, the Chao1 estimator, and Recon v2.1 estimates of unobserved clonotypes. OLGA was used to compute generation probabilities for all TCRbeta clonotypes that the gDNA method yielded from a handful of donors. Not all clones reach the TCRdb copy of this immuneACCESS table, which keeps in-frame sequences only. Checked studies attribute under half of the gap to unresolved V genes and leave the rest unexplained. D and trimming were read from the DNA, whereas the V and J calls and clone size are those reported in that table. For this sample there are over 2,000,000 clones; just over 90% appear just once. The ten largest clonotypes hold around 1.7% of the sample.

The CDR3 starts with the cysteine, ends with the phenylalanine, and has 14 residues. Only CDR3 DNA remains: 42 bases, in frame from the first base. Via the germline V gene, CDR1 is MNHEY and CDR2 SVGAGI. The trim is 2 bases for V and 8 bases for J, with a gap of 13 bases between the germline ends. The sequence came from a man in his late teens or twenties in good health. Some clones in this sample may be carry-over from other donors' samples. The chain uses TRBV6-5 and TRBJ2-1, with no D gene named confidently. The sequenced sample was naive CD8+ T cells from PBMCs. The cell subset or site label of this sample denotes: CD45RA+CCR7+. The bases read TGTGCCAGCAGTTACGGGTCTTCCCTCGATGAGCAGTTCTTC. Its coded protein is CASSYGSSLDEQFF.